This paragraph covers one TCR beta chain sequence. Antigen: not known. The authors prepared UMI-labeled TRB cDNA libraries by 5' RACE. With the 5' RACE reads reprocessed, TCRdb shows one record per CDR3 protein and no DNA. Its table lists 130,000 or so distinct CDR3 sequences. The data belong to a study of CXCR3-negative and CXCR3-positive naive CD8 T cells. Study-level results: When CXCR3-positive naive cells were set against CXCR3-negative naive cells, the former had more hydrophobic TRB CDR3s.

Per the germline V gene, CDR1 is ENHRY and CDR2 is SYGVKD. This CDR3 comprises 17 residues. The origin of this receptor is a human donor in good health. Some clones in this sample may be carry-over from other donors' samples. Sequencing was performed on naive CXCR3+ CD8+ T cells from blood. Subset here: CD45RO-CCR7+CD27+CD95- naive CD8+ T cells expressing CXCR3 (TNR3+). The chain couples TRBV10-3 to TRBJ2-1; the D call from TCRdb, TRBD2, cannot be confirmed without DNA. CDR3 in amino acids: CAISGRLAGEDYNEQFF.